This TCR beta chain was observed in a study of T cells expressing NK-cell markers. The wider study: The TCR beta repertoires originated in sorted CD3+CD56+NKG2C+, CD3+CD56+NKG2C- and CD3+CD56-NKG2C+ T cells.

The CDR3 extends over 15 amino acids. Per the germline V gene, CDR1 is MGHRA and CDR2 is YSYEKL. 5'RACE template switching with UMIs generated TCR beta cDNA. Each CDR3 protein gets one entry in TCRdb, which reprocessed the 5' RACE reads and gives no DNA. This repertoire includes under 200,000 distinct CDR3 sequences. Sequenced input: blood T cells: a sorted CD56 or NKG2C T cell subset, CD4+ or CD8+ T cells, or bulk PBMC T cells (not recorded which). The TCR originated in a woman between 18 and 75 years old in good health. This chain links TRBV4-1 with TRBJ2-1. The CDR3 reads CASSLEAERYNEQFF.